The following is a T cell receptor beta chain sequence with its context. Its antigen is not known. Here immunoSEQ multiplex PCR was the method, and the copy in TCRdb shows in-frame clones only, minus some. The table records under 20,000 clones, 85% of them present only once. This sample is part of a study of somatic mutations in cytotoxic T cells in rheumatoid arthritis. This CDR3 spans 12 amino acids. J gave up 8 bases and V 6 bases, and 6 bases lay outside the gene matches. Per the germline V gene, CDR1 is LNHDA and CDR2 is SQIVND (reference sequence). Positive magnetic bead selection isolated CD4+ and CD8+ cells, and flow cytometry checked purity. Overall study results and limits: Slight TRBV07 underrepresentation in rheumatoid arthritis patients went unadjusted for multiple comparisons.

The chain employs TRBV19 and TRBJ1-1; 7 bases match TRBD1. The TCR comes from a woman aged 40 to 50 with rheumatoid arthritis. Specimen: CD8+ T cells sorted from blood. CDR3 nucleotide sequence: TGTGCCAGTAGCCCGGGACAGATGGAAGCTTTCTTT. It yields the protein CASSPGQMEAFF. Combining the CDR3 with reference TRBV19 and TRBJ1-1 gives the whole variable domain DGGITQSPKYLFRKEGQNVTLSCEQNLNHDAMYWYRQDPGQGLRLIYYSQIVNDFQKGDIAEGYSVSREKKESFPLTVTSAQKNPTAFYLCASSPGQMEAFFGQGTRLTVV.